Listed below are T cell receptor beta chains from one sample, sequenced in a study of control samples from healthy donors and cancer patients. TCRdb's table, derived via immunoSEQ multiplex PCR, lists solely in-frame clones and lacks some. The table shows 400,000 to 500,000 clones, with 80% to 95% occurring only once. Sequenced material: PBMCs. All receptors come from a man aged 35 to 55 with head and neck cancer. CDR3s include the opening cysteine and the closing phenylalanine or tryptophan. D genes are given only for firm matches. Size is omitted from some rows. Given values are once, few, many or a class for expanded clones.

j_call | clone_size | v_call | d_call | cdr3_aa | cdr3_nt
TRBJ2-7 | NA | TRBV12-5 | NA | CASGLPSNYEQYF | TGTGCTAGTGGTTTGCCATCGAACTACGAGCAGTACTTC
TRBJ1-2 | NA | TRBV28 | NA | CASSSPQGTQRGYTF | TGTGCCAGCAGTTCCCCCCAAGGGACCCAAAGGGGCTACACCTTC
TRBJ2-5 | NA | TRBV14 | TRBD2 | CASSPSGAVAQYF | TGTGCCAGCAGCCCAAGCGGGGCGGTGGCCCAGTACTTC
TRBJ1-5 | NA | TRBV3-1/TRBV3-2 | NA | CASSQDGANQPQHF | TGTGCCAGCAGCCAAGATGGAGCCAATCAGCCCCAGCATTTT
TRBJ2-7 | NA | TRBV10-3 | TRBD2 | CAISEGLSSELRLAASYEQYF | TGTGCCATCAGTGAAGGCCTCTCGTCGGAGCTGCGACTAGCGGCAAGTTACGAGCAGTACTTC
TRBJ1-1 | NA | TRBV7-8 | TRBD1 | CASSPQGRGEAFF | TGTGCCAGCAGCCCACAGGGGAGGGGTGAAGCTTTCTTT
TRBJ1-4 | NA | TRBV6-5 | NA | CASRQGEEGEKLFF | TGTGCCAGCAGACAGGGTGAGGAAGGGGAAAAACTGTTTTTT
TRBJ1-4 | NA | TRBV27 | NA | CASCPVRATNEKLFF | TGTGCCAGTTGTCCCGTCAGGGCAACTAATGAAAAACTGTTTTTT
TRBJ1-6 | NA | TRBV19 | NA | CASSIKDSPLHF | TGTGCCAGTAGTATAAAAGATTCACCCCTCCACTTT
TRBJ2-2 | NA | TRBV10-3 | NA | CAISEDDRPTGELFF | TGTGCCATCAGTGAGGACGACAGGCCGACCGGGGAGCTGTTTTTT
TRBJ2-2 | NA | TRBV30 | NA | CAWSGTRYTGELFF | TGTGCCTGGAGTGGCACTAGGTATACCGGGGAGCTGTTTTTT
TRBJ2-3 | NA | TRBV2 | NA | CAGGTFSTDTQYF | TGTGCCGGAGGGACCTTTAGCACAGATACGCAGTATTTT
TRBJ2-2 | few | TRBV27 | NA | CASSRGRNTGELFF | TGTGCCAGCAGCCGGGGGCGGAACACCGGGGAGCTGTTTTTT
TRBJ1-1 | NA | TRBV19 | NA | CASSIGPTMSTEAFF | TGTGCCAGTAGTATAGGACCGACCATGAGCACTGAAGCTTTCTTT
TRBJ2-5 | NA | TRBV19 | TRBD2 | CASSGASGGLGETQYF | TGTGCCAGTAGCGGGGCTAGCGGGGGGCTGGGGGAGACCCAGTACTTC
TRBJ2-2 | NA | TRBV4-3 | NA | CASSQVSWGPGELFF | TGCGCCAGCAGCCAGGTTTCCTGGGGACCCGGGGAGCTGTTTTTT
TRBJ2-7 | once | TRBV10-2 | TRBD1 | CASSEFGTGAGEQYF | TGCGCCAGCAGTGAGTTCGGGACAGGGGCGGGCGAGCAGTACTTC
TRBJ2-5 | NA | TRBV24-1 | TRBD2 | CATSDLQVGGSETQYF | TGTGCCACCAGTGATTTGCAGGTGGGGGGGTCGGAGACCCAGTACTTC
TRBJ2-2 | NA | TRBV6-5 | NA | CASTLGEGGTGELFF | TGTGCCAGCACCTTGGGGGAAGGGGGCACCGGGGAGCTGTTTTTT
TRBJ1-1 | NA | TRBV27 | NA | CASSRMPGGTEAFF | TGTGCCAGCAGCCGAATGCCTGGAGGCACTGAAGCTTTCTTT
TRBJ2-3 | NA | TRBV20-1 | NA | CSADSTDTQYF | TGCAGTGCCGACAGCACAGATACGCAGTATTTT
TRBJ1-1 | NA | TRBV7-2 | NA | CASSLDDLSPAFF | TGTGCCAGCAGCTTAGACGACCTCTCGCCGGCTTTCTTT
TRBJ1-2 | NA | TRBV6-2/TRBV6-3 | NA | CASSYIRRESGYTF | TGTGCCAGCAGTTATATTCGCAGGGAAAGTGGCTACACCTTC
TRBJ2-1 | NA | TRBV21-1 | NA | CASSKGPKRPYNEQFF | TGTGCCAGCAGCAAAGGGCCCAAACGCCCCTACAATGAGCAGTTCTTC
TRBJ2-5 | NA | TRBV10-1 | NA | CASRGQETQYF | TGCGCCAGCAGGGGGCAAGAGACCCAGTACTTC
TRBJ2-7 | once | TRBV7-2 | TRBD1 | CASSLRATGRYEQYF | TGTGCCAGCAGCTTAAGGGCGACAGGGCGGTACGAGCAGTACTTC
TRBJ1-1 | NA | TRBV11-3 | TRBD1 | CASRQGANTEAFF | TGTGCCAGCAGACAGGGGGCTAACACTGAAGCTTTCTTT
TRBJ1-6 | NA | TRBV5-1 | NA | CASSLSGVSPLHF | TGCGCCAGCAGCTTGTCAGGGGTATCACCCCTCCACTTT
TRBJ2-3 | NA | TRBV29-1 | NA | CSVEEVGTDTQYF | TGCAGCGTTGAGGAGGTCGGCACGGATACGCAGTATTTT
TRBJ2-3 | NA | TRBV11-2 | TRBD2 | CASSLLAAADTQYF | TGTGCCAGCAGCTTGCTAGCGGCGGCAGATACGCAGTATTTT
TRBJ1-4 | NA | TRBV4-3 | NA | CASSQGLNEKLFF | TGCGCCAGCAGCCAGGGCCTCAATGAAAAACTGTTTTTT
TRBJ2-1 | NA | TRBV7-7 | TRBD2 | CASSPLAGNNNEQFF | TGTGCTAGCAGCCCGCTAGCGGGAAATAACAATGAGCAGTTCTTC
TRBJ2-2 | NA | TRBV6-2/TRBV6-3 | NA | CASSWTNTGELFF | TGTGCCAGCAGTTGGACAAACACCGGGGAGCTGTTTTTT